Sequencing of this TCR beta chain was carried out in a study of T-cell reconstitution after alpha-beta-depleted transplantation in children. Study results and limitations: Alpha-beta T cells about two months after transplant reportedly derived from several hundred expanded graft clones. T-cell counts and diversity were attributed mostly to newly produced T cells one year after transplant. TCRbeta diversity was high at day 60 in some patients (a result of surviving recipient T cells and thymic progenitors).

The germline V gene encodes CDR1 MGHRA and CDR2 YSYEKL. CDR3 length: 17 residues. It was with unique molecular identifiers that the TCRbeta library was prepared. TCRdb independently ran MiXCR on the PCR reads; one entry per CDR3 protein. The table has approximately 400,000 distinct CDR3 sequences, around 15% seen once. The sample holds a few counts of this clonotype. What it recognizes is unknown. Relative to the germline gene, one junction end is altered; a read error may explain this. This sequence originates from a boy younger than two who had a stem cell transplant for Wiskott-Aldrich syndrome, so the T cells may come from the graft donor. V is TRBV4-1 and J is TRBJ2-3; a possible D gene is TRBD2 (7 bases). Sequences were derived from PBMCs, mostly from graft donor cells, sampled 360 days after TCRalphabeta/CD19-depleted stem cell transplant. The CDR3, as DNA: TGCGCCAGCAGACAAGCCAGTTGGGGGGGCGGCGCAGATACGCAGTATTTT. Its protein product is CASRQASWGGGADTQYF.